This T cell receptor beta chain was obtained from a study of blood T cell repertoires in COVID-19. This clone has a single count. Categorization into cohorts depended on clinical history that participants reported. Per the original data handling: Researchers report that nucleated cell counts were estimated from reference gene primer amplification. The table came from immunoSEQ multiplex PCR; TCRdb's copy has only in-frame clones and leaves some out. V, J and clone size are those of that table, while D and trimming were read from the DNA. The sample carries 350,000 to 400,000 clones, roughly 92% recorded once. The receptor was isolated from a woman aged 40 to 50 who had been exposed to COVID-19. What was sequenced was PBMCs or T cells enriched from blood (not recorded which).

The CDR3 DNA sequence: TGTGCCAGCAGCCCGAGGCAGGGGGGCACCGGGGAGCTGTTTTTT. Amino acid sequence: CASSPRQGGTGELFF. This chain links TRBV7-2 with TRBJ2-2, with a tentative D call TRBD1 (7 bases). Germline V gene lookup returns CDR1 SGHTA and CDR2 FQGNSA. Trimming removed 5 bases at V and 4 bases at J, with 14 bases between. This CDR3 is 15 amino acids long.